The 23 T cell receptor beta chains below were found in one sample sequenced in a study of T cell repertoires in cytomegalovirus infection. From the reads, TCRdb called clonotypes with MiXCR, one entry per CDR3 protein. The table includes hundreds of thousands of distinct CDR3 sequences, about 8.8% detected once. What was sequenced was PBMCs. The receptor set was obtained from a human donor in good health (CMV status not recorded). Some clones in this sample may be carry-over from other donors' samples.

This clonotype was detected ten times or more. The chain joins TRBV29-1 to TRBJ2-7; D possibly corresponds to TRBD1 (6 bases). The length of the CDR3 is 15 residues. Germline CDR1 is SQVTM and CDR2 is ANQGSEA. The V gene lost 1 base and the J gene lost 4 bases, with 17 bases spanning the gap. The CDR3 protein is CSVEGETGTRYEQYF. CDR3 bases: TGCAGCGTTGAAGGAGAGACCGGGACAAGATACGAGCAGTACTTC.

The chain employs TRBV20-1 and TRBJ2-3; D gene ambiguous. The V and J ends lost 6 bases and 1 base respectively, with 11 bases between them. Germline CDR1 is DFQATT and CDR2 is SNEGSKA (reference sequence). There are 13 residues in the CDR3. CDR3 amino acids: CSASRWGTDTQYF. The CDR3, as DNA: TGCAGTGCATCTAGATGGGGCACAGATACGCAGTATTTT.

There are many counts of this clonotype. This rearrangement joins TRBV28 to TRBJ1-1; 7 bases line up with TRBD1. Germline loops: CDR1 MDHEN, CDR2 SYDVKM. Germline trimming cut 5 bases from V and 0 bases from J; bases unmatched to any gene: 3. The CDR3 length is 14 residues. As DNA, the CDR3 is TGTGCCAGCAGTCGCAGGGGGATGAACACTGAAGCTTTCTTT. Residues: CASSRRGMNTEAFF.

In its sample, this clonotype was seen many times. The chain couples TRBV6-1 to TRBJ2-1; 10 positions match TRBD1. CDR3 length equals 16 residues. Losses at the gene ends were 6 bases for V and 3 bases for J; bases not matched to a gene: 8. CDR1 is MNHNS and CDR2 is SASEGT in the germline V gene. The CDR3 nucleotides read TGTGCCAGCAGGAGGGCGGGACAGGGGAACTACAATGAGCAGTTCTTC. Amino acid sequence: CASRRAGQGNYNEQFF.

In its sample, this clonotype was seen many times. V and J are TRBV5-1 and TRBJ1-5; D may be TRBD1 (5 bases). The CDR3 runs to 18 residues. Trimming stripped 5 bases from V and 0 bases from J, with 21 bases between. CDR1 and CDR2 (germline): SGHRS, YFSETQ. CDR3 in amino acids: CASSLRAGTTYSNQPQHF. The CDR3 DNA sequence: TGCGCCAGCAGTCTTAGGGCAGGGACGACTTATAGCAATCAGCCCCAGCATTTT.

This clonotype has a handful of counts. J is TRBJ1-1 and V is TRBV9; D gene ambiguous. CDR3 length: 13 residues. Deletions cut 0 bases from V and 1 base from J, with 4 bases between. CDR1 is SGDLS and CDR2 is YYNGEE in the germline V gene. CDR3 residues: CASSVGRNTEAFF. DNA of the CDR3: TGTGCCAGCAGCGTAGGGCGGAACACTGAAGCTTTCTTT. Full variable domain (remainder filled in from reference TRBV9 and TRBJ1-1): DSGVTQTPKHLITATGQRVTLRCSPRSGDLSVYWYQQSLDQGLQFLIQYYNGEERAKGNILERFSAQQFPDLHSELNLSSLELGDSALYFCASSVGRNTEAFFGQGTRLTVV.

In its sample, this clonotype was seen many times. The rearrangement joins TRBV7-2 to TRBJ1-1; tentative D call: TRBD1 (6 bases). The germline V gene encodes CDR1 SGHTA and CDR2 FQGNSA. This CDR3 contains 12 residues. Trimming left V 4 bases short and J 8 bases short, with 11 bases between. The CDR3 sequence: CASSSTGTEAFF. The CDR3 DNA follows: TGTGCCAGCAGCTCTACCGGGACAGAAGCTTTCTTT.

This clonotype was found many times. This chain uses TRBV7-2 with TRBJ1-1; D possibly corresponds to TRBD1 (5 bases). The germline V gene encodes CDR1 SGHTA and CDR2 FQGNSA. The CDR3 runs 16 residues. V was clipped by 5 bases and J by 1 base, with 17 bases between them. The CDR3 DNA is TGTGCCAGCAGCCTTCGACAGACTAGAGCGAACACTGAAGCTTTCTTT. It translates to CASSLRQTRANTEAFF. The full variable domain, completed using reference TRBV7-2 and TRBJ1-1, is GAGVSQSPSNKVTEKGKDVELRCDPISGHTALYWYRQSLGQGLEFLIYFQGNSAPDKSGLPSDRFSAERTGGSVSTLTIQRTQQEDSAVYLCASSLRQTRANTEAFFGQGTRLTVV.

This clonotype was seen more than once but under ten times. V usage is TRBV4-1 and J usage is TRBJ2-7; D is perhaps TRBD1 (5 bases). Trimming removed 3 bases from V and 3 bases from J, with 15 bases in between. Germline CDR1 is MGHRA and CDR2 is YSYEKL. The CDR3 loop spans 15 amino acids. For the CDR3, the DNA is TGCGCCAGCAGCCAGGGGCAACCGATATTCTACGAGCAGTACTTC. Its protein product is CASSQGQPIFYEQYF.

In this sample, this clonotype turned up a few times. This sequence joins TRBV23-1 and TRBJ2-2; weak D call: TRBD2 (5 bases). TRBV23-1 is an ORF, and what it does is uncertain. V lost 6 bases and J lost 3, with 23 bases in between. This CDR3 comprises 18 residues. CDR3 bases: TGCGCCAGCAGCCGTCCCCGCGGGCACCCGAGGGACACCGGGGAGCTGTTTTTT. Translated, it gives CASSRPRGHPRDTGELFF.

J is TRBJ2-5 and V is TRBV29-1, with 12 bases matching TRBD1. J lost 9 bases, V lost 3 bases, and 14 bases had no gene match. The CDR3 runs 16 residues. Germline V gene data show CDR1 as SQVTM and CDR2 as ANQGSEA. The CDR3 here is CSVDLRDRGLREAQYF. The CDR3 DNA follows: TGCAGCGTTGACTTGAGGGACAGGGGGCTGAGGGAGGCCCAGTACTTC.

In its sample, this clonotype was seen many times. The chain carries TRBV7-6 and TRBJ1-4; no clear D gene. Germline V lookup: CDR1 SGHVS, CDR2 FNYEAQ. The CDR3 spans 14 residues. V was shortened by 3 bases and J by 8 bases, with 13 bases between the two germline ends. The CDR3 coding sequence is TGTGCCAGCAGCTTTTCCGGAGCCCTAGAAAAACTGTTTTTT. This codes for CASSFSGALEKLFF.

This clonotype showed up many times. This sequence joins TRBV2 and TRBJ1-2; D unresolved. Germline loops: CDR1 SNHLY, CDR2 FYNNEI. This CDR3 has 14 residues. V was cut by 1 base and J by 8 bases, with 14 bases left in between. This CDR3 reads CASSEEEAAWGYTF. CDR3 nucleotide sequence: TGTGCCAGCAGTGAAGAGGAGGCGGCCTGGGGCTACACCTTC.

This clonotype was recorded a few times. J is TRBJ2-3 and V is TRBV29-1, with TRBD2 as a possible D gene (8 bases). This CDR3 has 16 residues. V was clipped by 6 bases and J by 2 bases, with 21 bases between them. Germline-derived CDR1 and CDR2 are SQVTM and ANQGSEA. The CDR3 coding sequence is TGCAGCGTCGGGAGGGGGCAGGGGAGTGTCACAGATACGCAGTATTTT. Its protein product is CSVGRGQGSVTDTQYF.

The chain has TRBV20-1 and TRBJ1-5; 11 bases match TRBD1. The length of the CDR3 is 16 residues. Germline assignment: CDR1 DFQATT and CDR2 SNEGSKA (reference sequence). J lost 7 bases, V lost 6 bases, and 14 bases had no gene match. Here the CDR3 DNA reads TGCAGTGCAGGGACAGGGGGGGGTGTCCGTGAACAGCCCCAGCATTTT. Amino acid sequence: CSAGTGGGVREQPQHF.

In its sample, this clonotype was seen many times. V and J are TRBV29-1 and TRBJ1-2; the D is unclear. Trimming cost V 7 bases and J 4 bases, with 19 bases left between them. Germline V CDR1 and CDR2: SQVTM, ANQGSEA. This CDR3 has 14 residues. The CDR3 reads CSAGKDSSAYGYTF. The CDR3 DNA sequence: TGCAGCGCTGGGAAGGACTCCTCCGCCTATGGCTACACCTTC.

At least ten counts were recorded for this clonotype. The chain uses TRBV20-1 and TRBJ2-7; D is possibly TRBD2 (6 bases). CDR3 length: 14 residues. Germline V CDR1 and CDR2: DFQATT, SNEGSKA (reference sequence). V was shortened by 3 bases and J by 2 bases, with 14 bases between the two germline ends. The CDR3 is CSASNRDWPYEQYV. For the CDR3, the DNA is TGCAGTGCTAGCAACCGGGACTGGCCCTACGAGCAGTACGTC.

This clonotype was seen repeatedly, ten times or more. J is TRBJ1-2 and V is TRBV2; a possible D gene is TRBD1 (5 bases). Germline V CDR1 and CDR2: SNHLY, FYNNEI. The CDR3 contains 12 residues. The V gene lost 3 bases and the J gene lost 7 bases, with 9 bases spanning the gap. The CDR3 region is CASSERGVGYTF. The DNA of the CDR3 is TGTGCCAGCAGTGAGAGGGGTGTTGGCTACACCTTC.

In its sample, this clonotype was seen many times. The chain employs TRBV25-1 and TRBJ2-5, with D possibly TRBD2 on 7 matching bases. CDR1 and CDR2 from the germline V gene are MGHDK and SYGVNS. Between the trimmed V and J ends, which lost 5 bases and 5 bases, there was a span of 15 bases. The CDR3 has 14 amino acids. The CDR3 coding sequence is TGTGCCAGCAGTCATAGGGGGGGCGGTGAGACCCAGTACTTC. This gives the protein CASSHRGGGETQYF.

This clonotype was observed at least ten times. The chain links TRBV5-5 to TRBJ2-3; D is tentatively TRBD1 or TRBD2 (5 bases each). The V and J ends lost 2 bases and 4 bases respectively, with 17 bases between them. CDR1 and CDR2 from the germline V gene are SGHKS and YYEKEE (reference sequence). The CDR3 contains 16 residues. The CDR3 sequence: CASSFVDPGRADTQYF. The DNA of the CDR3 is TGTGCCAGCAGCTTCGTGGACCCAGGGCGGGCAGATACGCAGTATTTT.

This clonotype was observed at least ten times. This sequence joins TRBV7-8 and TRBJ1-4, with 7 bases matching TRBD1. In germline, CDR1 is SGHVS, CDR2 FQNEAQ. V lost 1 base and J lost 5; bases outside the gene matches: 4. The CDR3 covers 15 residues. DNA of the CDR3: TGTGCCAGCAGCTTAGTCGGGACAGTGAATGAAAAACTGTTTTTT. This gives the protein CASSLVGTVNEKLFF.

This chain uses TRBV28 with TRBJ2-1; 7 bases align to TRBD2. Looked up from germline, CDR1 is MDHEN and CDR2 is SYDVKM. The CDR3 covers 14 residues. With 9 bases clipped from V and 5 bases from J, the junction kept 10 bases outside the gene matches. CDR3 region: CASGGERPHNEQFF. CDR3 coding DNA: TGTGCCAGTGGGGGGGAGCGACCTCACAATGAGCAGTTCTTC.

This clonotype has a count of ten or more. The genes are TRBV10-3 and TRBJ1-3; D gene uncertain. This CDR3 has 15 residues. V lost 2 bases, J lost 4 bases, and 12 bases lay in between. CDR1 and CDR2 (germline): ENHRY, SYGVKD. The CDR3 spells CAISEPPEPGNTIYF. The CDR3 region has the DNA TGTGCCATCAGTGAGCCCCCCGAACCGGGAAACACCATATATTTT.